The rows below give T cell receptor beta chains drawn from one sample of a study of OX40 agonist ivuxolimab in advanced cancers. Libraries were prepared by immunoSEQ multiplex PCR; TCRdb keeps only in-frame clonotypes and omits some of them. Of approximately 76,000 clones in the sample, about 93% were seen once. This specimen consisted of CD4+ or CD8+ T cells sorted from blood, obtained in a trial of the OX40 agonist ivuxolimab. All receptors come from an adult with an advanced solid tumor such as melanoma, head and neck, liver or kidney cancer. The CDR3 runs from the conserved cysteine through the conserved F or W. D genes are given only for firm matches. Some rows have no size entry. The others give once, few or many, or a class for an expanded clone.

V	J	D	size	CDR3	DNA
TRBV6-5	TRBJ2-1	TRBD2	-	CASSNSGRINEQFF	TGTGCCAGCAGTAATAGCGGGAGGATAAATGAGCAGTTCTTC
TRBV5-8	TRBJ2-2	-	-	CASSFGPSAGELFF	TGTGCCAGCAGCTTTGGGCCATCAGCCGGGGAGCTGTTTTTT
TRBV9	TRBJ2-7	TRBD1	-	CASSPDRDRGLIAGYEQYF	TGTGCCAGCAGCCCAGACCGGGACAGGGGGCTTATAGCAGGTTACGAGCAGTACTTC
TRBV19	TRBJ2-3	TRBD2	-	CASSGTSGPGDTQYF	TGTGCCAGTAGTGGGACTAGCGGGCCTGGGGATACGCAGTATTTT
TRBV29-1	TRBJ2-7	-	-	CSVVRETAYEQYF	TGCAGCGTTGTTCGGGAAACAGCCTACGAGCAGTACTTC
TRBV4-3	TRBJ1-3	-	-	CASSQDHGAGSGNTIYF	TGCGCCAGCAGCCAAGATCACGGGGCGGGCTCTGGAAACACCATATATTTT
TRBV6-9	TRBJ2-1	-	-	CASSYLQGSSYNEQFF	TGTGCCAGCAGTTATCTTCAGGGGAGCTCCTACAATGAGCAGTTCTTC
TRBV19	TRBJ2-3	-	-	CASSIGPGTDTQYF	TGTGCCAGTAGTATAGGACCCGGCACAGATACGCAGTATTTT
TRBV15	TRBJ2-5	-	-	CATSREIVSQETQYF	TGTGCCACCAGCAGAGAAATCGTGTCCCAAGAGACCCAGTACTTC
TRBV5-6	TRBJ2-7	-	-	CASSLETEGPQGQYF	TGTGCCAGCAGCTTGGAAACCGAGGGCCCCCAGGGTCAGTACTTC
TRBV5-1	TRBJ2-7	-	-	CASSLDGYEQYF	TGCGCCAGCAGCTTGGATGGATACGAGCAGTACTTC
TRBV7-9	TRBJ2-2	TRBD1	-	CASSSPSDRGAPTGELFF	TGTGCCAGCAGCTCCCCATCCGACAGGGGGGCCCCCACCGGGGAGCTGTTTTTT
TRBV11-3	TRBJ2-1	-	-	CASSSSERPPYNEQFF	TGTGCCAGCAGCTCCTCAGAGCGGCCCCCCTACAATGAGCAGTTCTTC
TRBV19	TRBJ1-1	-	-	CASTTTTVYMNTEAFF	TGTGCCAGTACCACTACGACAGTTTACATGAACACTGAAGCTTTCTTT
TRBV9	TRBJ2-1	TRBD2	-	CASSSTGTSNNEQFF	TGTGCCAGCAGCTCTACCGGGACTAGCAACAATGAGCAGTTCTTC
TRBV30	TRBJ2-1	TRBD2	-	CAWSVSWREVDEQFF	TGTGCCTGGAGTGTATCGTGGCGGGAGGTCGATGAGCAGTTCTTC
TRBV28	TRBJ1-4	-	-	CASSLFPRTNEKLFF	TGTGCCAGCAGTTTATTCCCCCGAACTAATGAAAAACTGTTTTTT
TRBV27	TRBJ2-7	TRBD1	-	CASSPGTGGYEQYF	TGTGCCAGCAGTCCCGGGACAGGGGGCTACGAGCAGTACTTC
TRBV4-3	TRBJ2-7	-	-	CASSLFRRRGYEQYF	TGCGCCAGCAGCCTCTTCCGCCGAAGGGGCTACGAGCAGTACTTC
TRBV5-1	TRBJ1-1	-	-	CASSDRANTEAFF	TGCGCCAGTTCGGACAGAGCGAACACTGAAGCTTTCTTT
TRBV30	TRBJ1-2	-	-	CVARQDNYGYTF	TGTGTGGCCCGTCAAGATAACTATGGCTACACCTTC
TRBV5-6	TRBJ1-5	-	-	CASSLGDQPQHF	TGTGCCAGCAGCTTAGGAGATCAGCCCCAGCATTTT
TRBV5-6	TRBJ1-2	TRBD1	-	CASSLERTGGGYTF	TGTGCCAGCAGCTTGGAGAGGACAGGGGGTGGCTACACCTTC
TRBV6-5	TRBJ2-7	TRBD2	-	CASSYSGGSYEQYF	TGTGCCAGCAGTTACTCGGGGGGGTCCTACGAGCAGTACTTC
TRBV19	TRBJ1-2	-	-	CASSIMSGYGYTF	TGTGCCAGTAGTATAATGAGTGGTTATGGCTACACCTTC
TRBV6-1	TRBJ2-2	TRBD2	-	CASKMGGNGELFF	TGTGCCAGCAAGATGGGAGGGAACGGGGAGCTGTTTTTT
TRBV27	TRBJ2-1	TRBD2	-	CASSSRLAGDGFF	TGTGCCAGCAGTTCCCGACTAGCGGGAGACGGATTCTTC
TRBV19	TRBJ2-3	TRBD1	-	CASSIGQGAVTDTQYF	TGTGCCAGTAGTATTGGACAGGGGGCAGTCACAGATACGCAGTATTTT
TRBV27	TRBJ1-5	-	-	CASSSPQHF	TGTGCTAGCAGTTCGCCCCAGCATTTT
TRBV5-1	TRBJ2-2	TRBD2	-	CASSWGTSGTGELFF	TGCGCCAGCAGCTGGGGGACTAGCGGCACCGGGGAGCTGTTTTTT
TRBV5-1	TRBJ2-1	-	-	CASSLFVNEQFF	TGCGCCAGCAGCTTGTTTGTGAATGAGCAGTTCTTC
TRBV14	TRBJ2-7	-	-	CASSQGGIWYEQYF	TGTGCCAGCAGCCAAGGGGGTATATGGTACGAGCAGTACTTC
TRBV11-2	TRBJ1-2	-	-	CASSPGQYYGYTF	TGTGCCAGCAGTCCCGGACAGTACTATGGCTACACCTTC
TRBV5-1	TRBJ1-1	TRBD1	-	CASGWTGNTEAFF	TGCGCCAGCGGGTGGACAGGGAACACTGAAGCTTTCTTT
TRBV19	TRBJ2-2	-	once	CASSIRDLHGELFF	TGTGCCAGTAGTATTAGGGATTTACACGGGGAGCTGTTTTTT
TRBV12-5	TRBJ1-3	TRBD1	-	CASGGQGTGNTIYF	TGTGCTAGTGGGGGACAGGGGACTGGAAACACCATATATTTT
TRBV12-5	TRBJ2-2	TRBD1	-	CASEKWQGTGDTGELFF	TGTGCTAGTGAAAAGTGGCAGGGCACAGGGGACACCGGGGAGCTGTTTTTT
TRBV4-1	TRBJ2-7	TRBD2	-	CASSQEGAGTSGGYEQYF	TGCGCCAGCAGCCAAGAAGGGGCAGGGACTAGCGGGGGCTACGAGCAGTACTTC
TRBV25-1	TRBJ2-5	TRBD1	once	CASSETGGFETQYF	TGTGCCAGCAGTGAGACAGGGGGCTTCGAGACCCAGTACTTC
TRBV6-1	TRBJ1-3	-	once	CATLRGSGNTIYF	TGTGCCACCCTACGGGGGTCCGGAAACACCATATATTTT
TRBV7-8	TRBJ2-5	-	-	CASSLVGEETQYF	TGTGCCAGCAGCTTAGTGGGGGAAGAGACCCAGTACTTC
TRBV7-9	TRBJ1-2	-	once	CASSSRDPTANYGYTF	TGTGCCAGCAGCTCCCGCGACCCGACAGCTAACTATGGCTACACCTTC
TRBV7-9	TRBJ2-5	TRBD2	-	CASSRPSGRNQETQYF	TGTGCCAGCAGCCGCCCTAGCGGGAGGAACCAAGAGACCCAGTACTTC
TRBV5-1	TRBJ1-1	-	-	CASSYFETNTEAFF	TGCGCCAGCAGCTACTTCGAAACGAACACTGAAGCTTTCTTT
TRBV29-1	TRBJ2-1	-	-	CSVETPGGRNEQFF	TGCAGCGTTGAAACCCCAGGAGGGCGGAATGAGCAGTTCTTC
TRBV5-1	TRBJ2-1	-	-	CASQDTLNEQFF	TGCGCCAGCCAGGATACTCTTAATGAGCAGTTCTTC